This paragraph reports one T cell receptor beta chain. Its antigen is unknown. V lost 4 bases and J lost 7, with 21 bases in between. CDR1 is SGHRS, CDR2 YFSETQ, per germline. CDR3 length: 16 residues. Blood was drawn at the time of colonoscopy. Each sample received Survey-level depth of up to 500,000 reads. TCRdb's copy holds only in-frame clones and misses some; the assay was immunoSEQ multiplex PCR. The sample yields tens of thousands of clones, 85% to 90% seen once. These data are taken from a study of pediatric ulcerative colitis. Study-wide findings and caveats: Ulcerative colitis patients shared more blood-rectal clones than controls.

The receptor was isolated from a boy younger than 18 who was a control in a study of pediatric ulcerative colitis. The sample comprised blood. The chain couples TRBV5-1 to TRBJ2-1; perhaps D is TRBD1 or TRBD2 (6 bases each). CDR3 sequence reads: CASSHFGGRDPNEQFF. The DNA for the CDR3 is TGCGCCAGCAGCCACTTTGGGGGGCGCGACCCTAATGAGCAGTTCTTC.